The present T cell receptor (beta chain) was sequenced within a study of cytomegalovirus exposure and HLA in healthy donors. The study's findings and limits: According to the study, some 160 TCR beta chains were cytomegalovirus-associated. Rare sequences made up most TCRs, while some public TCRs were found in many donors.

Clones were read by immunoSEQ multiplex PCR, and TCRdb kept only the in-frame ones, dropping some. The sample lists some 140,000 clones, about 86% occurring once. Worth noting for this clone: Its target is unknown.

CDR1 and CDR2 (germline): SGHVS, FQNEAQ. There are 12 residues in the CDR3. V lost 5 bases to trimming and J lost 9 bases, with 11 bases between them. The chain combines TRBV7-8 with TRBJ2-1; D might be TRBD1 (6 bases). The sequencing input was PBMCs. The clonotype was recovered from a human donor in good health. CDR3 loop: CASSVQGGEQFF. The CDR3, as DNA: TGTGCCAGCAGCGTACAGGGTGGTGAGCAGTTCTTC.